This T cell receptor (beta chain) was sequenced during a study of glioma-infiltrating T cells after dendritic cell vaccination. Whole-study results and caveats: Higher TCR clonality did not directly relate to longer survival.

PBMC sampling occurred before vaccination, two weeks after the third dose, and at progression. Input was 2 ug genomic DNA, or all available if less. Amplification used 60 V beta primers and 13 J beta primers. Assay used: immunoSEQ multiplex PCR; TCRdb lists only in-frame clones, some missing. Among more than 95,000 clones, roughly 79% were seen once, and the ten largest hold roughly 12%. Germline V gene sequence: CDR1 SGHNT, CDR2 YYREEE (reference sequence). The CDR3 is 12 amino acids. The V and J ends lost 7 bases and 6 bases respectively, with 8 bases between them. About this clone: Its antigen is currently unknown.

This receptor was taken from a human donor with glioblastoma. The V gene is TRBV5-4, the J gene TRBJ1-6, with D uncertain. This material consisted of blood, taken before dendritic cell vaccination. CDR3 in DNA: TGTGCCAGCGGACTTGGTAATTCACCCCTCCACTTT. As protein: CASGLGNSPLHF.